This TCR beta chain is drawn from a study of blood T cell repertoires in COVID-19. Donors in Cohort 3 counted as recovered after two negative PCRs, clearance, or symptom resolution. Authors' analysis steps: Cell counts per sample came from amplifying reference gene primers. Generated by immunoSEQ multiplex PCR, the TCRdb table keeps only in-frame clones and is missing some. V, J and clone size reflect that table, while D and trimming were determined from the DNA. The sample lists about 380,000 clones; approximately 89% were seen once. The CDR3 length is 15 residues. The germline V gene has CDR1 MNHNY and CDR2 SVGAGI (reference sequence). With V trimmed by 5 bases and J by 3 bases, 2 bases remained unmatched.

The specimen was PBMCs or T cells enriched from blood (not recorded which). The J gene is TRBJ2-2, the V gene TRBV6-6; 11 positions agree with TRBD2. The TCR originated in a man aged 25-45 years who had recovered from COVID-19. As DNA, the CDR3 is TGTGCCAGCAGTACTAGCGGGAGCCACACCGGGGAGCTGTTTTTT. This codes for CASSTSGSHTGELFF.